This T cell receptor (beta chain) derives from a study of blood T cell repertoires in COVID-19. Study-level background: Samples taken during acute and convalescent COVID-19 were collected in the United States, Italy and Spain.

V trimming: 3 bases; J trimming: 0 bases; junction bases outside the gene matches: 7. CDR3 length: 16 residues. From germline, CDR1 is SGHRS and CDR2 YFSETQ. In the original workflow: Amplification of reference gene primers was used by the study to estimate nucleated cell counts. Generated by immunoSEQ multiplex PCR, the TCRdb table keeps only in-frame clones and is missing some. V, J and clone size are those of that table, while D and trimming were read from the DNA. The data show some 70,000 clones, approximately 80% seen once. The chain employs TRBV5-1 and TRBJ2-3, with TRBD2 identical over 7 bases. The receptor was derived from a woman aged 45-59 years with acute or convalescent COVID-19. The specimen sequenced was peripheral blood. CDR3: CASSYLSGPSTDTQYF. In DNA, the CDR3 is TGCGCCAGCAGCTACCTTAGCGGGCCTAGCACAGATACGCAGTATTTT.